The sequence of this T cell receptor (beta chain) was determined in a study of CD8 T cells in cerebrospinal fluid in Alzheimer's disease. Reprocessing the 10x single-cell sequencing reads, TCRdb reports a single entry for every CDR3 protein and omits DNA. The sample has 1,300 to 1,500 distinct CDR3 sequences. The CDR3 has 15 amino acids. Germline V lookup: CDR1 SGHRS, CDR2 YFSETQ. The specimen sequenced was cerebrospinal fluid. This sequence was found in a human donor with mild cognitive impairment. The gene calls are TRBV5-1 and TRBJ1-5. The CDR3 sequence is CASSPSPEMGQPQHF.